This is a list of T cell receptor beta chains from one sample in a study of cytotoxic CD8 clonotypes in ibrutinib-treated CLL. TCRdb keeps only in-frame clones here, not all; method: immunoSEQ multiplex PCR. The table records some 120,000 clones, about 53% of them present only once. Sample: PBMCs, taken after 24 months of ibrutinib treatment. Receptors were obtained from a human donor with chronic lymphocytic leukemia. The CDR3 runs from the conserved cysteine through the conserved F or W. Fields, in order: J gene, CDR3 length, V gene, D gene, clone size, CDR3 protein, CDR3 DNA. A D gene is named only where the DNA matches it firmly. A row's size may be missing; if present it is once, few, many or a size class.

J gene: TRBJ2-7; CDR3 length: 13; V gene: TRBV5-6; D gene: TRBD1; clone size: -; CDR3 protein: CASRPGTVNEQYF; CDR3 DNA: TGTGCCAGCAGGCCCGGGACAGTCAACGAGCAGTACTTC
J gene: TRBJ1-2; CDR3 length: 14; V gene: TRBV6-6; D gene: TRBD1; clone size: -; CDR3 protein: CASSALDRAYGYTF; CDR3 DNA: TGTGCCAGCAGTGCCCTGGACAGGGCCTATGGCTACACCTTC
J gene: TRBJ2-5; CDR3 length: 13; V gene: TRBV7-3; D gene: -; clone size: few; CDR3 protein: CASSPRVEETQYF; CDR3 DNA: TGTGCCAGCAGCCCCCGGGTCGAAGAGACCCAGTACTTC
J gene: TRBJ1-4; CDR3 length: 13; V gene: TRBV19; D gene: -; clone size: few; CDR3 protein: CASSQTASEKLFF; CDR3 DNA: TGTGCCAGTAGTCAGACAGCGTCTGAAAAACTGTTTTTT
J gene: TRBJ1-3; CDR3 length: 12; V gene: TRBV6-6; D gene: -; clone size: -; CDR3 protein: CASSNSGNTIYF; CDR3 DNA: TGTGCCAGCAGCAACTCTGGAAACACCATATATTTT
J gene: TRBJ1-1; CDR3 length: 13; V gene: TRBV6-5; D gene: -; clone size: -; CDR3 protein: CASGRKGDTEAFF; CDR3 DNA: TGTGCCAGCGGCAGAAAGGGGGACACTGAAGCTTTCTTT
J gene: TRBJ2-2; CDR3 length: 16; V gene: TRBV9; D gene: TRBD2; clone size: -; CDR3 protein: CASNRLAGPYTGELFF; CDR3 DNA: TGTGCCAGCAATCGGCTAGCGGGGCCGTACACCGGGGAGCTGTTTTTT
J gene: TRBJ1-4; CDR3 length: 15; V gene: TRBV5-1; D gene: -; clone size: few; CDR3 protein: CASSPTVGLNEKLFF; CDR3 DNA: TGCGCCAGCAGCCCAACAGTTGGCCTTAATGAAAAACTGTTTTTT
J gene: TRBJ2-7; CDR3 length: 14; V gene: TRBV11-3; D gene: TRBD2; clone size: -; CDR3 protein: CASSGTSGKYEQYF; CDR3 DNA: TGTGCCAGCAGCGGGACTAGCGGGAAATACGAGCAGTACTTC
J gene: TRBJ2-1; CDR3 length: 13; V gene: TRBV29-1; D gene: TRBD1; clone size: -; CDR3 protein: CSVLGTGGNEQFF; CDR3 DNA: TGCAGCGTCCTCGGGACAGGGGGTAATGAGCAGTTCTTC
J gene: TRBJ2-1; CDR3 length: 14; V gene: TRBV11-3; D gene: -; clone size: -; CDR3 protein: CASSLGSPEGEQFF; CDR3 DNA: TGTGCCAGCAGCTTAGGCTCCCCGGAGGGGGAGCAGTTCTTC